This entry is about one T cell receptor (beta chain). Its antigen is currently unknown. Amplification used 60 V beta primers and 13 J beta primers. Data came from immunoSEQ multiplex PCR; TCRdb stores just in-frame clones and leaves some out. The sample includes under 30,000 clones, roughly 90% of them seen just once. From germline, CDR1 is LNHDA and CDR2 SQIVND (reference sequence). Between the trimmed V and J ends, which lost 10 bases and 2 bases, there was a span of 27 bases. The CDR3 length is 18 residues. These data are taken from a study of glioma-infiltrating T cells after dendritic cell vaccination. About the study: Glioblastoma patients came from Phase I and II dendritic cell vaccination trials. Autologous tumor lysate-pulsed dendritic cell vaccination was given between the early 2000s and the early 2010s. Overall study results and limits: Survival was not directly related to TCR clonality in these patients.

Time point defined: after dendritic cell vaccination, including at tumor progression/relapse. The origin of this receptor is a human donor with glioblastoma. The sample was blood, taken after dendritic cell vaccination. This rearrangement joins TRBV19 to TRBJ1-5, with a possible D match to TRBD1 (5 bases). The CDR3 coding sequence is TGTGCCACCCTGGGGCCCCTTGGTAGGGGTGCGGGCAATCAGCCCCAGCATTTT. It encodes CATLGPLGRGAGNQPQHF. The full variable domain, its missing parts supplied by reference TRBV19 and TRBJ1-5, is DGGITQSPKYLFRKEGQNVTLSCEQNLNHDAMYWYRQDPGQGLRLIYYSQIVNDFQKGDIAEGYSVSREKKESFPLTVTSAQKNPTAFYLCATLGPLGRGAGNQPQHFGDGTRLSIL.